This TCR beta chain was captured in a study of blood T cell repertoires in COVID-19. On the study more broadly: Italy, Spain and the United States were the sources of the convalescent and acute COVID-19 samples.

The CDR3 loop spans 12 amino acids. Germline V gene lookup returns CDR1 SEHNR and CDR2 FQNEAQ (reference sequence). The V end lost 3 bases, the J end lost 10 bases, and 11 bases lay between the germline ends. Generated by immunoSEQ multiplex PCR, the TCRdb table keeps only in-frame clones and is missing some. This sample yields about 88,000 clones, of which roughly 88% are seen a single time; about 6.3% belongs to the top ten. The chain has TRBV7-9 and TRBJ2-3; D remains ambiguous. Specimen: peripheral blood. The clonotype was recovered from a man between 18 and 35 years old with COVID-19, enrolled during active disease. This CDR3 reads CASSFPNSAQYF. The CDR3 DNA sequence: TGTGCCAGCAGCTTCCCTAATTCGGCGCAGTATTTT.